This is a list of T cell receptor beta chains from one sample in a study of blood T cell repertoires in COVID-19. TCRdb's copy holds only in-frame clones and misses some; the assay was immunoSEQ multiplex PCR. Of tens of thousands of clones listed, approximately 80% were seen once; the top ten hold approximately 24%. Specimen: peripheral blood. These receptors were obtained from a man in his 70s with active COVID-19. Both conserved end residues are part of each CDR3. The order of the fields is CDR3 DNA, CDR3 protein, V gene, J gene, D gene, clone size. The D gene is left open where the match is weak. Clone size is shown for a subset of rows, as once, few, many or a class of expanded clone.

CDR3nt: TGTGCCAGCAGTTTGGCTAATGAGCAGTTCTTC
CDR3aa: CASSLANEQFF
v_gene: TRBV28
j_gene: TRBJ2-1
d_gene: NA
abundance: NA

CDR3nt: TGTGCCAGCAGCCCGGGGGTGGGAGAAAAACTGTTTTTT
CDR3aa: CASSPGVGEKLFF
v_gene: TRBV21-1
j_gene: TRBJ1-4
d_gene: NA
abundance: NA

CDR3nt: TGTGCCAGCAGCTCCAGGGGGGGCTACACCTTC
CDR3aa: CASSSRGGYTF
v_gene: TRBV7-9
j_gene: TRBJ1-2
d_gene: TRBD1
abundance: NA

CDR3nt: TGTGCCAGCAGTTTAACGGGGGGGGGTCAGCCCCAGCATTTT
CDR3aa: CASSLTGGGQPQHF
v_gene: TRBV27
j_gene: TRBJ1-5
d_gene: NA
abundance: NA

CDR3nt: TGTGCCAGCAGGATATTCCTAAGACAGGACAATGAGCAGTTCTTC
CDR3aa: CASRIFLRQDNEQFF
v_gene: TRBV6-5
j_gene: TRBJ2-1
d_gene: NA
abundance: NA

CDR3nt: TGTGCCAGCAGTCCCCTGGGCAGGGGTAGCAATCAGCCCCAGCATTTT
CDR3aa: CASSPLGRGSNQPQHF
v_gene: TRBV27
j_gene: TRBJ1-5
d_gene: NA
abundance: NA

CDR3nt: TGTGCCACCAGCGCCCACAGAACTAGCACAGATACGCAGTATTTT
CDR3aa: CATSAHRTSTDTQYF
v_gene: TRBV15
j_gene: TRBJ2-3
d_gene: NA
abundance: few

CDR3nt: TGCGCCAGCAGTGAGGGAAGGATCGGGGGCACCATATATTTT
CDR3aa: CASSEGRIGGTIYF
v_gene: TRBV10-1
j_gene: TRBJ1-3
d_gene: NA
abundance: NA

CDR3nt: TGTGCCAGCAGTGGACAGACCACCTCTGGGGCCAACGTCCTGACTTTC
CDR3aa: CASSGQTTSGANVLTF
v_gene: TRBV2
j_gene: TRBJ2-6
d_gene: NA
abundance: NA

CDR3nt: TGTGCCAGCAGCCAACTAACTAGCGGGATGACGGACGAGCAGTACTTC
CDR3aa: CASSQLTSGMTDEQYF
v_gene: TRBV3-1/TRBV3-2
j_gene: TRBJ2-7
d_gene: TRBD2
abundance: NA

CDR3nt: TGTGCCAGCGGGACAGGGGGCGCCAATGGGGCCAACGTCCTGACTTTC
CDR3aa: CASGTGGANGANVLTF
v_gene: TRBV7-2
j_gene: TRBJ2-6
d_gene: TRBD1
abundance: NA

CDR3nt: TGTGCCAGCAGTTTGACAGGCTCCTACGAGCAGTACTTC
CDR3aa: CASSLTGSYEQYF
v_gene: TRBV6-5
j_gene: TRBJ2-7
d_gene: NA
abundance: once

CDR3nt: TGTGCCAGCAGCTTGTGGGCAGGCCCTCGCGCTGAAGCTTTCTTT
CDR3aa: CASSLWAGPRAEAFF
v_gene: TRBV5-6
j_gene: TRBJ1-1
d_gene: NA
abundance: NA

CDR3nt: TGTGCCAGCAGAGGAGCGGGGGGGGTCAATGAGCAGTTCTTC
CDR3aa: CASRGAGGVNEQFF
v_gene: TRBV6-5
j_gene: TRBJ2-1
d_gene: TRBD2
abundance: NA

CDR3nt: TGTGCCAGCAGTTCCCTAGCGGGGGGCACGCAGTTCTTC
CDR3aa: CASSSLAGGTQFF
v_gene: TRBV12-3/TRBV12-4
j_gene: TRBJ2-1
d_gene: TRBD2
abundance: NA

CDR3nt: TGTGCCAGCAGCGATAGCTCTGGAAACACCATATATTTT
CDR3aa: CASSDSSGNTIYF
v_gene: TRBV9
j_gene: TRBJ1-3
d_gene: NA
abundance: NA